The entry below describes one T cell receptor (beta chain). Its matching antigen is unknown. This entry comes from a study of T cell responses to AZD1222 COVID-19 vaccine. The CDR3 sequence is 15 residues long. Looked up from germline, CDR1 is MNHEY and CDR2 is SVGEGT. Trimming cost V 4 bases and J 7 bases, with 14 bases left between them. General study points: Spike-specific TCRs gained breadth and depth after people received two AZD1222 doses. The sample set comprised mostly white British donors with more females, and clonal diversity was possibly underestimated.

Generated by immunoSEQ multiplex PCR, the TCRdb table keeps only in-frame clones and is missing some. The repertoire holds about 210,000 clones, about 95% seen once, with approximately 1.7% in the top ten. The material was peripheral blood, obtained 28 days after the second dose of the MenACWY control vaccine. The TCR comes from an adult who received the MenACWY meningococcal vaccine as a control. The chain recombines TRBV6-2 or TRBV6-3 with TRBJ1-6, with no clear D. In DNA, the CDR3 is TGTGCCAGCAGTTCCCGGGCCTTCCTGAATTCACCCCTCCACTTT. It specifies CASSSRAFLNSPLHF.